This T cell receptor beta chain is drawn from a study of blood T cell repertoires in COVID-19. Study as a whole: Italy, Spain and the United States were the sources of the convalescent and acute COVID-19 samples. Nucleic acid was either cDNA or gDNA, and it came from T cells, B-cell-depleted T cells, or PBMCs.

The authors' processing: Quantification of nucleated cells was approximated via reference gene primer amplification. The table came from immunoSEQ multiplex PCR; TCRdb's copy has only in-frame clones and leaves some out. The V and J calls and clone size were taken over from that table, and D and trimming were inferred from the DNA. The repertoire includes under 170,000 clones, about 90% of them detected once, and 4% to 5% sits in the top ten. Germline CDR1 SGHDT, CDR2 YYEEEE. V was clipped by 4 bases and J by 6 bases, with 7 bases between them. The CDR3 is 11 residues long. This clone was detected a few times.

The chain joins TRBV5-6 to TRBJ1-2; possible D gene TRBD1, 5 bases. This TCR was sampled from a woman aged 60-75 years with active or convalescent COVID-19. Sequenced: peripheral blood. In nucleotides, the CDR3 is TGTGCCAGCAGCGGGGCAGATGGCTACACCTTC. Protein sequence: CASSGADGYTF.